Following are 10 T cell receptor beta chains from one sample sequenced in a study of blood T cell repertoires in COVID-19. Assay: immunoSEQ multiplex PCR; the TCRdb copy retains only in-frame clones and omits some. Among 250,000 to 300,000 clones, around 89% were seen once, and the ten largest hold roughly 4.8%. The specimen was peripheral blood. Receptors originate from a man aged 40-49 years with acute or convalescent COVID-19.

The rearrangement links TRBV24-1 to TRBJ1-1, with TRBD1 identical over 10 bases. Germline CDR1 reads KGHDR; CDR2 reads SFDVKD. This CDR3 has 15 amino acids. V was pared by 4 bases and J by 3 bases, with 4 bases of the junction left unmatched. The CDR3 DNA follows: TGTGCCACCAGTGACGCAGGGACAGGGGACACTGAAGCTTTCTTT. Encoded protein: CATSDAGTGDTEAFF.

J is TRBJ2-3 and V is TRBV18; D remains ambiguous. CDR3 length: 12 residues. Germline V gene lookup returns CDR1 KGHSH and CDR2 LQKENI. Between the trimmed V and J ends, which lost 6 bases and 0 bases, there was a span of 4 bases. CDR3 amino acids: CASSFSTDTQYF. CDR3 in DNA: TGTGCCAGCTCCTTTAGCACAGATACGCAGTATTTT.

The rearrangement uses TRBV9 and TRBJ2-1; a weak D match, TRBD2 (5 bases). This CDR3 spans 12 amino acids. Germline loops: CDR1 SGDLS, CDR2 YYNGEE. V lost 0 bases and J 10 bases, leaving 8 bases between the germline ends. CDR3 DNA: TGTGCCAGCAGCGTAGGTGGCGGGGAGCAGTTCTTC. This encodes CASSVGGGEQFF.

This chain links TRBV5-1 with TRBJ2-7, with 7 bases that match TRBD1. CDR1 SGHRS and CDR2 YFSETQ come from the germline V gene. The CDR3 extends over 16 amino acids. V was clipped by 1 base and J by 3 bases; unmatched bases: 10. Written as DNA, the CDR3 is TGCGCCAGCAGCTTGCAACACGGGACAGCGCTCTACGAGCAGTACTTC. The encoded protein is CASSLQHGTALYEQYF.

The chain recombines TRBV27 with TRBJ1-6, with 7 positions matching TRBD1. This CDR3 comprises 13 residues. Germline V lookup: CDR1 MNHEY, CDR2 SMNVEV (reference sequence). V shed 6 bases and J 6 bases; nucleotides not matched to a gene: 2. In DNA, the CDR3 is TGTGCCAGCAGGGGACAGTTTAATTCACCCCTCCACTTT. This sequence encodes CASRGQFNSPLHF.

The V call is TRBV24-1, the J call TRBJ2-3; unclear D gene. The CDR3 spans 13 residues. Trimming cost V 2 bases and J 4 bases, with 6 bases left between them. The germline CDR1 and CDR2 sequences are KGHDR and SFDVKD. The CDR3 DNA reads as TGTGCCACCAGTGATTCCTACGCAGATACGCAGTATTTT. It is translated as CATSDSYADTQYF.

The V and J genes are TRBV5-6 and TRBJ2-3, with 7 bases identical to TRBD2. The CDR3 is 13 residues long. J gave up 6 bases and V 7 bases, and 8 bases lay outside the gene matches. Germline V gene lookup returns CDR1 SGHDT and CDR2 YYEEEE. The CDR3 loop is CASGGGLADTQYF. DNA for the CDR3: TGTGCCAGCGGGGGAGGGTTGGCTGATACGCAGTATTTT.

CDR3 DNA: TGCGCCAGCAGCCAAGTAAGGCAGGATAGCAATCAGCCCCAGCATTTT. Translated, it gives CASSQVRQDSNQPQHF. This chain joins TRBV4-1 and TRBJ1-5; D unclear. Germline CDR1 is MGHRA and CDR2 is YSYEKL. V was trimmed by 1 base and J by 0 bases, leaving 10 bases between them. The CDR3 extends over 16 amino acids.

This clone was detected only once. The chain uses TRBV11-1 and TRBJ2-2; no clear D gene. CDR1 is SGHAT, CDR2 FQDESV, per germline (reference sequence). V lost 6 bases to trimming and J lost 4 bases, with 15 bases between them. The CDR3 is 15 amino acids. CDR3 nucleotides: TGTGCCAGCAGTATTACCGGGTCCTCCACCGGGGAGCTGTTTTTT. Protein: CASSITGSSTGELFF.

The chain carries TRBV6-9 and TRBJ2-3, with 9 bases aligning to TRBD2. From germline, CDR1 is MNHGY and CDR2 SVAAGI. Trimming at V came to 2 bases and at J to 3 bases, leaving 3 bases not matched to a gene. The CDR3 has 15 amino acids. The CDR3 DNA follows: TGTGCCAGCAGTTATGGGCGGGGGGGGACAGATACGCAGTATTTT. Residues: CASSYGRGGTDTQYF.